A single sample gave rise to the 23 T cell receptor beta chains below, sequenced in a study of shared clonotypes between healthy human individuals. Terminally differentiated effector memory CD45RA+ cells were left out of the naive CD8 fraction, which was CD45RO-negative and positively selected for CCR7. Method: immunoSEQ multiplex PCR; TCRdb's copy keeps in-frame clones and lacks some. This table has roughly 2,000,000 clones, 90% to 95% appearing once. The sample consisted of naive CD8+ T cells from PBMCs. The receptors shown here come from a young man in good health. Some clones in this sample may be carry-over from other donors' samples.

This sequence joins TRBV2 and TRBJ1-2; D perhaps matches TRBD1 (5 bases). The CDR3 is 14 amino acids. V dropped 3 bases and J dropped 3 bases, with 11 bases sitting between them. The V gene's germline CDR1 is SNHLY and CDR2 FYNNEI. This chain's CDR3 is CASSDRAAYYGYTF. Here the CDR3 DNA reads TGTGCCAGCAGTGACAGGGCGGCCTACTATGGCTACACCTTC. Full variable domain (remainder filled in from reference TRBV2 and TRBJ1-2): EPEVTQTPSHQVTQMGQEVILRCVPISNHLYFYWYRQILGQKVEFLVSFYNNEISEKSEIFDDQFSVERPDGSNFTLKIRSTKLEDSAMYFCASSDRAAYYGYTFGSGTRLTVV.

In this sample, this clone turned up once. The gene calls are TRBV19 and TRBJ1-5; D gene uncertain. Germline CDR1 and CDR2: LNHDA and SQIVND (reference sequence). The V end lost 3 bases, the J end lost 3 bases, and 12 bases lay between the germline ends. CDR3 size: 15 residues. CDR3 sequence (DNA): TGTGCCAGTAGTATTCGGGATCTTCCCAATCAGCCCCAGCATTTT. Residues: CASSIRDLPNQPQHF.

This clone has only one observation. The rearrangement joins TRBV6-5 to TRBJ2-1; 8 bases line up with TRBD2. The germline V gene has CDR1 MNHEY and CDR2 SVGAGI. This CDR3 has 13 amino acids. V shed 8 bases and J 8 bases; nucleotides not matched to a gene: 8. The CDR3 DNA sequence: TGTGCCAGCCCCGTGGCGGGAGGATATGAGCAGTTCTTC. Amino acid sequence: CASPVAGGYEQFF.

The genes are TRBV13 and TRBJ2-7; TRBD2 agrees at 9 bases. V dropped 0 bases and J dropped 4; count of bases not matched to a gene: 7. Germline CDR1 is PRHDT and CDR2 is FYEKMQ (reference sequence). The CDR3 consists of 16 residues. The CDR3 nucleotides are TGTGCCAGCAGCTTAGGGCCCGGGACTAGCAGGTACGAGCAGTACTTC. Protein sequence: CASSLGPGTSRYEQYF.

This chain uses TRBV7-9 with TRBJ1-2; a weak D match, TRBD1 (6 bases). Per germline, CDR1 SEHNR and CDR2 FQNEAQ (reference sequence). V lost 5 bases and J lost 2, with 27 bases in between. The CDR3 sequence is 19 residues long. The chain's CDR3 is CASSEHRAVAVGTNYGYTF. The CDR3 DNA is TGTGCCAGCAGCGAACACAGGGCGGTCGCAGTTGGGACGAACTATGGCTACACCTTC.

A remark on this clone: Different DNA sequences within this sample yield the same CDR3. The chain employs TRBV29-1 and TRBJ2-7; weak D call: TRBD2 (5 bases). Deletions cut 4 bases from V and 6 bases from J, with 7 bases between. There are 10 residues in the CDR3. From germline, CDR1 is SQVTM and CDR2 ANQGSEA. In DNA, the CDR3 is TGCAGCGTTGGGGCGGGCGAGCAGTACTTC. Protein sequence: CSVGAGEQYF.

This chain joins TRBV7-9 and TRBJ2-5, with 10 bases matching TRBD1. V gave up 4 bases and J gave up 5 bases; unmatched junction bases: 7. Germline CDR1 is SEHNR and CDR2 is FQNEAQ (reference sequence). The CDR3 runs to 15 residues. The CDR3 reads CASSSPTGGEETQYF. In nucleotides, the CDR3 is TGTGCCAGCAGCTCCCCGACAGGGGGCGAGGAGACCCAGTACTTC.

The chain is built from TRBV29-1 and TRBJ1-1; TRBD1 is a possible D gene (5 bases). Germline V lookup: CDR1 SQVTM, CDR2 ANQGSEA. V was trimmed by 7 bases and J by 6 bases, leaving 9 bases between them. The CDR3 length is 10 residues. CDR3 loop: CSGGGAEAFF. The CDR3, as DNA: TGCAGCGGCGGGGGAGCTGAAGCTTTCTTT.

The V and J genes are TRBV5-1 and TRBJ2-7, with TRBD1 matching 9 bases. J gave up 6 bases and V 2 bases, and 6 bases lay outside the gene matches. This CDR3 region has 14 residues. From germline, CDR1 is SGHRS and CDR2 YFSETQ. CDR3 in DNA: TGCGCCAGCAGCTTATGGGACAGGGCGTCCGAGCAGTACTTC. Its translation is CASSLWDRASEQYF.

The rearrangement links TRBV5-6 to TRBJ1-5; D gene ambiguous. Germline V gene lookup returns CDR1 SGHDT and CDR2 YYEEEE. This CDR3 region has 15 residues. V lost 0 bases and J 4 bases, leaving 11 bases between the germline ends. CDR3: CASSLGPDPNQPQHF. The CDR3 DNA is TGTGCCAGCAGCTTGGGTCCAGACCCGAATCAGCCCCAGCATTTT.

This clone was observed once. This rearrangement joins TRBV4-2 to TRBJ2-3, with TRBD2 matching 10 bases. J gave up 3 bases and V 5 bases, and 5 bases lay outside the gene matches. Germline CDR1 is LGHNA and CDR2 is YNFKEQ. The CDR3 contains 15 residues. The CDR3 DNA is TGTGCCAGCAGCGAGCGGGAGGGGAGGACAGATACGCAGTATTTT. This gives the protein CASSEREGRTDTQYF.

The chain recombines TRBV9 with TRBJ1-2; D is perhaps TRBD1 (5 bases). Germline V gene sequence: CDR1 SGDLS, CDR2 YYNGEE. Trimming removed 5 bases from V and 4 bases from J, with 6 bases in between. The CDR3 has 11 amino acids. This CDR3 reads CASSDSYGYTF. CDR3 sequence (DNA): TGTGCCAGCAGTGACAGCTATGGCTACACCTTC.

The CDR3 sequence: CASSFLAELPRDEQFF. The CDR3, as DNA: TGTGCCAGCAGCTTCCTAGCGGAATTACCCCGGGATGAGCAGTTCTTC. This chain uses TRBV7-6 with TRBJ2-1; TRBD2 matches 7 bases. Germline lookup yields CDR1 SGHVS and CDR2 FNYEAQ. The trim removed 3 bases at V and 8 bases at J, leaving 13 bases unmatched. This CDR3 comprises 16 residues.

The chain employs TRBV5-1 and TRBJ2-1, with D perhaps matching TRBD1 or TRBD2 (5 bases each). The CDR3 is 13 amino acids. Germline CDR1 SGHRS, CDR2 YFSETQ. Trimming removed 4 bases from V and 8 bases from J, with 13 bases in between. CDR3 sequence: CASSVVMGDEQFF. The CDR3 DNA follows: TGCGCCAGCAGCGTGGTCATGGGGGATGAGCAGTTCTTC.

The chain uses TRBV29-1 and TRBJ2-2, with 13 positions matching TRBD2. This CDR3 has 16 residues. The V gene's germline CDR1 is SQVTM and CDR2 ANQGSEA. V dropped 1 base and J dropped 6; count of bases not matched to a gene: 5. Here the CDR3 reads CSVEGRTSGSPGELFF. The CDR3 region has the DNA TGCAGCGTTGAAGGCCGGACTAGCGGGAGCCCCGGGGAGCTGTTTTTT.

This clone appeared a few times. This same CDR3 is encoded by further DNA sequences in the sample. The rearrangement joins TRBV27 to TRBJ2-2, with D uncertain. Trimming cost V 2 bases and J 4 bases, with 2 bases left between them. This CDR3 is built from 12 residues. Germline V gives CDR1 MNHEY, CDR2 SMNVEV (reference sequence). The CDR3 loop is CASSLSTGELFF. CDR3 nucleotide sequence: TGTGCCAGCAGTTTAAGCACCGGGGAGCTGTTTTTT.

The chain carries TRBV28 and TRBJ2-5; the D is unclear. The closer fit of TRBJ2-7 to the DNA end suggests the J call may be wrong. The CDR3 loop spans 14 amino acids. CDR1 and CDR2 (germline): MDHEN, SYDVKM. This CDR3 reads CASRTNGMAYEQYF. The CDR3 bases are TGTGCCAGCAGAACAAACGGAATGGCCTACGAGCAGTACTTC.

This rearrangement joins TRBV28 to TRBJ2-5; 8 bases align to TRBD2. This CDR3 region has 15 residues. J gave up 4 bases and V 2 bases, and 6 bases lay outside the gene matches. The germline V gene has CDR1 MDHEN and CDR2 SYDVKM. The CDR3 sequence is CASSLGPGGGETQYF. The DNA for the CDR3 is TGTGCCAGCAGTTTAGGGCCGGGAGGGGGAGAGACCCAGTACTTC. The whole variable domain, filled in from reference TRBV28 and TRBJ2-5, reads DVKVTQSSRYLVKRTGEKVFLECVQDMDHENMFWYRQDPGLGLRLIYFSYDVKMKEKGDIPEGYSVSREKKERFSLILESASTNQTSMYLCASSLGPGGGETQYFGPGTRLLVL.

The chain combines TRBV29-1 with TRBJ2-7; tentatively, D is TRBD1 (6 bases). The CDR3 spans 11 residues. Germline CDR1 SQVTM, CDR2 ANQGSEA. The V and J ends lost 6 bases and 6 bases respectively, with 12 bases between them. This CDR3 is CSVAQGSEQYF. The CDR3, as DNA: TGCAGCGTGGCACAGGGCTCCGAGCAGTACTTC.

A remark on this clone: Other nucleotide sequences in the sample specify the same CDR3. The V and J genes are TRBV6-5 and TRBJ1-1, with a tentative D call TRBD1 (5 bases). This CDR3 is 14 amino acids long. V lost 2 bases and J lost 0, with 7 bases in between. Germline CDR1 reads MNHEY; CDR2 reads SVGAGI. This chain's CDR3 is CASSYQGMNTEAFF. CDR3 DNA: TGTGCCAGCAGTTACCAGGGCATGAACACTGAAGCTTTCTTT.

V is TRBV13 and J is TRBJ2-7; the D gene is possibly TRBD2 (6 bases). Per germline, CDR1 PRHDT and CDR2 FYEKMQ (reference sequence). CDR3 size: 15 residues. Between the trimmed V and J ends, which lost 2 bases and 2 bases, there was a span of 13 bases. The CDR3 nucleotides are TGTGCCAGCAGCTTATGGGACTCCTCCACCTACGAGCAGTACTTC. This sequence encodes CASSLWDSSTYEQYF.

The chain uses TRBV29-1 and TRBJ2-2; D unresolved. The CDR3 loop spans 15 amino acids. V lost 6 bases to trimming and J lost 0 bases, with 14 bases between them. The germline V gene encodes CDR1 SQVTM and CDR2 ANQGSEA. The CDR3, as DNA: TGCAGCGTCCTAGGCGTTAATTCGAACACCGGGGAGCTGTTTTTT. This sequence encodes CSVLGVNSNTGELFF.

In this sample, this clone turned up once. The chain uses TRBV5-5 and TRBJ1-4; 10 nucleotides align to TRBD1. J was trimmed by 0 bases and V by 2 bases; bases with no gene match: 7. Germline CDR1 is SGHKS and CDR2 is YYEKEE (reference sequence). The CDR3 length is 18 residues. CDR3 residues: CASSLGTGALSTNEKLFF. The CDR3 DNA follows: TGTGCCAGCAGCTTAGGGACAGGGGCGCTATCAACTAATGAAAAACTGTTTTTT.